Sequencing of this TCR beta chain was carried out in a study of blood T cells in healthy people across ages. This clonotype was seen more than once but under ten times. What it binds is unknown. PCR was performed a second time for about 7 to 11 cycles using a sample-barcoded 5' primer and a J-beta primer mix. Each cDNA molecule received a tag from a template-switch adaptor that had 12 random nucleotides. MiXCR, applied by TCRdb to the 5' RACE reads, yields one record per CDR3 protein. The sample holds around 1,000,000 distinct CDR3 sequences, more than 30% seen once. Findings and caveats of the study: Donors of long life had a larger count of naive CD4+ cells and greater diversity than aged donors.

The CDR3 extends over 15 amino acids. V was clipped by 0 bases and J by 4 bases, with 11 bases between them. The germline CDR1 and CDR2 sequences are SGHRS and YFSETQ. Sample: blood. The chain is built from TRBV5-1 and TRBJ2-1; D assignment may be TRBD1 or TRBD2 (5 bases each). This sequence was found in a man in his late teens or twenties in good health. In DNA form, the CDR3 reads TGCGCCAGCAGCTTGGCAGCAGGGAGATACAATGAGCAGTTCTTC. It codes for CASSLAAGRYNEQFF.